This is a list of T cell receptor beta chains from one sample in a study of T cell responses to AZD1222 COVID-19 vaccine. Clones were read by immunoSEQ multiplex PCR, and TCRdb kept only the in-frame ones, dropping some. In the table there are roughly 140,000 clones, over 75% of which are singletons. Source: peripheral blood, taken on day 0 of AZD1222 vaccination. The receptors come from an adult in good health. CDR3s include the opening cysteine and the closing phenylalanine or tryptophan. The order of the fields is V gene, J gene, clone size, D gene, CDR3 protein, CDR3 DNA. A D gene is named only where the DNA matches it firmly. Size is stated for part of the rows, as once, few or many counts, or as a class when the clone is expanded.

v_gene: TRBV2; j_gene: TRBJ1-5; abundance: .; d_gene: .; CDR3aa: CASSEAIGGNQPQHF; CDR3nt: TGTGCCAGCAGTGAAGCGATAGGGGGCAATCAGCCCCAGCATTTT
v_gene: TRBV19; j_gene: TRBJ1-1; abundance: .; d_gene: .; CDR3aa: CASSAYRDGNTEAFF; CDR3nt: TGTGCCAGTAGTGCCTACCGGGACGGAAACACTGAAGCTTTCTTT
v_gene: TRBV24-1; j_gene: TRBJ1-2; abundance: once; d_gene: .; CDR3aa: CATIRGYTF; CDR3nt: TGTGCCACCATCCGTGGCTACACCTTC
v_gene: TRBV6-2/TRBV6-3; j_gene: TRBJ2-1; abundance: .; d_gene: .; CDR3aa: CASSLAPSSYNEQFF; CDR3nt: TGTGCCAGCAGTCTTGCTCCTAGCTCCTACAATGAGCAGTTCTTC
v_gene: TRBV3-1/TRBV3-2; j_gene: TRBJ1-6; abundance: .; d_gene: .; CDR3aa: CASSHEGAYNSPLHF; CDR3nt: TGTGCCAGCAGCCACGAGGGGGCCTATAATTCACCCCTCCACTTT
v_gene: TRBV12-3/TRBV12-4; j_gene: TRBJ2-7; abundance: .; d_gene: .; CDR3aa: CASSLPGGKEQYF; CDR3nt: TGTGCCAGCAGTTTACCCGGTGGGAAAGAGCAGTACTTC
v_gene: TRBV7-9; j_gene: TRBJ1-2; abundance: .; d_gene: .; CDR3aa: CASSLWRGQNLYGYTF; CDR3nt: TGTGCCAGCAGCTTATGGAGAGGACAGAACCTCTATGGCTACACCTTC
v_gene: TRBV15; j_gene: TRBJ2-7; abundance: once; d_gene: .; CDR3aa: CATSMGRPSYEQYF; CDR3nt: TGTGCCACCAGCATGGGGAGGCCCTCCTACGAGCAGTACTTC
v_gene: TRBV9; j_gene: TRBJ1-6; abundance: .; d_gene: TRBD1; CDR3aa: CARLQGAPPPLHF; CDR3nt: TGTGCCAGATTACAGGGGGCCCCCCCACCCCTCCACTTT
v_gene: TRBV7-9; j_gene: TRBJ1-2; abundance: .; d_gene: TRBD1; CDR3aa: CASRIGTALGGYTF; CDR3nt: TGTGCCAGCCGGATCGGGACAGCCCTTGGGGGCTACACCTTC
v_gene: TRBV27; j_gene: TRBJ1-1; abundance: .; d_gene: .; CDR3aa: CASPGGLCGNTEAFF; CDR3nt: TGTGCCAGCCCCGGAGGGCTGTGCGGGAACACTGAAGCTTTCTTT
v_gene: TRBV5-1; j_gene: TRBJ1-5; abundance: .; d_gene: TRBD1; CDR3aa: CASSLGQGDQPQHF; CDR3nt: TGCGCCAGCAGCTTGGGACAGGGTGATCAGCCCCAGCATTTT
v_gene: TRBV7-2; j_gene: TRBJ2-3; abundance: .; d_gene: .; CDR3aa: CASSLDGGYRTDTQYF; CDR3nt: TGTGCCAGCAGCTTAGACGGGGGATACCGCACAGATACGCAGTATTTT
v_gene: TRBV18; j_gene: TRBJ2-5; abundance: .; d_gene: .; CDR3aa: CASSPPAGEPKTQYF; CDR3nt: TGTGCCAGCTCACCACCGGCAGGGGAGCCCAAGACCCAGTACTTC
v_gene: TRBV5-1; j_gene: TRBJ1-4; abundance: .; d_gene: .; CDR3aa: CASRTVGGSNEKLFF; CDR3nt: TGCGCCTCAAGAACCGTGGGAGGATCTAATGAAAAACTGTTTTTT
v_gene: TRBV13; j_gene: TRBJ2-3; abundance: .; d_gene: TRBD2; CDR3aa: CASSLGLAGGSTDTQYF; CDR3nt: TGTGCCAGCAGCTTGGGTCTAGCGGGGGGTAGCACAGATACGCAGTATTTT
v_gene: TRBV5-6; j_gene: TRBJ2-3; abundance: few; d_gene: .; CDR3aa: CASSPPGGRTDTQYF; CDR3nt: TGTGCCAGCAGCCCACCTGGGGGGAGGACAGATACGCAGTATTTT